The 4 T cell receptor beta chains below come from one sample, sequenced in a study of blood T cell repertoires in COVID-19. The protocol was immunoSEQ multiplex PCR, while the TCRdb copy is restricted to in-frame clones and leaves out a portion. Altogether approximately 70,000 clones are present, 79% being singletons, with the ten largest covering roughly 6%. What was sequenced was peripheral blood. The receptors were gathered from an older woman with acute or convalescent COVID-19.

This clone was seen just once. DNA for the CDR3: TGTGCCAGTAGTATAGACTTCAGGGTCGAAAACACTGAAGCTTTCTTT. Protein sequence: CASSIDFRVENTEAFF. This chain links TRBV19 with TRBJ1-1; tentatively, D is TRBD1 (5 bases). V dropped 0 bases and J dropped 2 bases, with 13 bases sitting between them. CDR3 length: 16 residues. The germline V gene encodes CDR1 LNHDA and CDR2 SQIVND (reference sequence). Full variable domain (missing parts from reference TRBV19 and TRBJ1-1): DGGITQSPKYLFRKEGQNVTLSCEQNLNHDAMYWYRQDPGQGLRLIYYSQIVNDFQKGDIAEGYSVSREKKESFPLTVTSAQKNPTAFYLCASSIDFRVENTEAFFGQGTRLTVV.

This clone occurred a few times. The chain combines TRBV5-4 with TRBJ1-3; TRBD1 aligns across 7 bases. Germline lookup yields CDR1 SGHNT and CDR2 YYREEE (reference sequence). With V trimmed by 0 bases and J by 0 bases, 6 bases remained unmatched. This CDR3 comprises 17 residues. CDR3 DNA: TGTGCCAGCAGCTTGGTCCAGGGGGTCCTCTCTGGAAACACCATATATTTT. It translates to CASSLVQGVLSGNTIYF.

In this sample, this clone turned up a few times. The chain employs TRBV6-5 and TRBJ2-1; D not certain. This CDR3 has 13 residues. Germline V lookup: CDR1 MNHEY, CDR2 SVGAGI. The ends were cut back, 1 base at V and 5 bases at J, with 6 bases in the middle. This CDR3 is CASSYYSDNEQFF. DNA for the CDR3: TGTGCCAGCAGTTACTACTCTGACAATGAGCAGTTCTTC.

J is TRBJ1-2 and V is TRBV9; D unresolved. CDR3 length equals 15 residues. CDR1 is SGDLS, CDR2 YYNGEE, per germline. With 4 bases removed from V and 2 bases from J, the gap between germline ends came to 15 bases. CDR3 DNA sequence: TGTGCCAGCAGCCCCCGGTCCCTTGCGAACTATGGCTACACCTTC. Encoded protein: CASSPRSLANYGYTF.